This T cell receptor (beta chain) comes out of a study of blood T cell repertoires in COVID-19. This clone was counted once. Germline loops: CDR1 SGHAT, CDR2 FQNNGV. The V and J ends lost 2 bases and 1 base respectively, with 9 bases between them. The CDR3 sequence is 14 residues long. Original processing notes: Amplification of reference gene primers provided the estimated nucleated cell counts. Using immunoSEQ multiplex PCR, the repertoire was profiled, and TCRdb retains in-frame clones only, with some absent. V, J and clone size reflect that table, while D and trimming were determined from the DNA. The sample records under 90,000 clones, roughly 80% being singletons.

The sequencing sample was made of peripheral blood. This TCR was recovered from a human donor in a cohort sampled during active COVID-19. The chain couples TRBV11-2 to TRBJ2-7; D remains unclear. The CDR3 coding sequence is TGTGCCAGCAGCTTAACGACACGGTCCTACGAGCAGTACGTC. Translation: CASSLTTRSYEQYV.